What follows are 9 T cell receptor beta chains derived from one specimen sequenced in a study of cytomegalovirus exposure and HLA in healthy donors. Primers: 60 Vbeta forward and 13 Jbeta reverse. Produced via immunoSEQ multiplex PCR; TCRdb's table is partial and in-frame only. Altogether about 180,000 clones are present, around three quarters being singletons, with the ten largest covering 2% to 3%. Sample: PBMCs. These receptors all come from a woman aged 30 to 39 in good health and CMV-seropositive.

This clone was found once. The CDR3 protein is CASSSEEGTQYF. CDR3 DNA sequence: TGTGCCAGCAGCTCGGAGGAGGGTACGCAGTATTTT. The V call is TRBV11-2, the J call TRBJ2-3; D possibly corresponds to TRBD2 (6 bases). V lost 4 bases, J lost 8 bases, and 10 bases lay in between. This CDR3 has 12 residues. The germline gives CDR1 SGHAT, CDR2 FQNNGV.

The chain uses TRBV28 and TRBJ2-7, with 10 bases aligning to TRBD1. Per germline, CDR1 MDHEN and CDR2 SYDVKM. This CDR3 region has 14 residues. V shed 11 bases, J shed 1 base, and the junction held 8 bases outside the gene matches. The DNA of the CDR3 is TGTGCCGCGGCTAAGGGACAGGGGTCCTACGAGCAGTACTTC. Its protein is CAAAKGQGSYEQYF. Filled out from reference TRBV28 and TRBJ2-7, the complete variable domain reads DVKVTQSSRYLVKRTGEKVFLECVQDMDHENMFWYRQDPGLGLRLIYFSYDVKMKEKGDIPEGYSVSREKKERFSLILESASTNQTSMYLCAAAKGQGSYEQYFGPGTRLTVT.

In DNA, the CDR3 is TGCGCCAGCAGCCTTACAGGGCTTGGGGGTGAAAAACTGTTTTTT. Amino acid sequence: CASSLTGLGGEKLFF. This chain connects TRBV5-1 to TRBJ1-4; the D gene is possibly TRBD1 (6 bases). The germline CDR1 and CDR2 sequences are SGHRS and YFSETQ. V was cut by 4 bases and J by 7 bases, with 17 bases left in between. The CDR3 contains 15 residues.

On this clone: At one end the junction does not follow the germline gene, possibly because of a read error. V gene TRBV2 combines with J gene TRBJ2-6, with D possibly being TRBD1 (5 bases). CDR3 length equals 13 residues. Germline-derived CDR1 and CDR2 are SNHLY and FYNNEI. CDR3 residues: CASGSSGANGLTF. In DNA, the CDR3 is TGTGCCAGCGGTAGCTCTGGGGCCAACGGCCTGACTTTC.

This clone was detected only once. V gene TRBV7-3 combines with J gene TRBJ2-7; 7 bases map to TRBD1. Germline assignment: CDR1 SGHTA and CDR2 FQGTGA. The CDR3 extends over 15 amino acids. The junction had 9 bases not matched to a gene; V was cut back by 5 bases and J by 2 bases. For the CDR3, the DNA is TGTGCCAGCAGCCTAGGGCAGGGGGTACCCTACGAGCAGTACTTC. Protein sequence: CASSLGQGVPYEQYF. The full variable domain, with the rest looked up from reference TRBV7-3 and TRBJ2-7, is GAGVSQTPSNKVTEKGKYVELRCDPISGHTALYWYRQSLGQGPEFLIYFQGTGAADDSGLPNDRFFAVRPEGSVSTLKIQRTERGDSAVYLCASSLGQGVPYEQYFGPGTRLTVT.

A word on this clone: The junction shows a germline mismatch at one end, possibly a read error. The chain employs TRBV27 and TRBJ2-4; 8 bases fit TRBD2. This CDR3 has 13 amino acids. CDR1 is MNHEY and CDR2 is SMNVEV in the germline V gene (reference sequence). CDR3 in amino acids: CASSFGGENSQYF. In nucleotides, the CDR3 is TGTGCCAGCAGTTTCGGGGGGGAAAACAGTCAGTACTTC.

This clone was observed a few times. The genes are TRBV4-3 and TRBJ2-2, with TRBD2 matching 7 bases. The CDR3 runs to 16 residues. CDR1 is LGHNA and CDR2 is YSLEER in the germline V gene. The V and J ends lost 0 bases and 1 base, in that order; junction bases with no gene match: 2. For the CDR3, the DNA is TGCGCCAGCAGCCAAGATCCTAGCGGGAACACCGGGGAGCTGTTTTTT. As protein: CASSQDPSGNTGELFF.

CDR3 in DNA: TGCGCCAGCAGCCAAGATACGGGGAGGGGAGAGACCCAGTACTTC. It encodes CASSQDTGRGETQYF. The rearrangement links TRBV4-1 to TRBJ2-5, with TRBD2 identical over 7 bases. V lost 0 bases and J lost 4; bases outside the gene matches: 5. Germline V CDR1 and CDR2: MGHRA, YSYEKL. The CDR3 is 15 residues long.

V and J are TRBV9 and TRBJ1-5; TRBD1 agrees at 9 bases. Germline values: CDR1 SGDLS, CDR2 YYNGEE. The CDR3 has 15 amino acids. Trimming cost V 4 bases and J 3 bases; bases outside gene matches: 5. CDR3 protein: CASSPWDRANQPQHF. Written as DNA, the CDR3 is TGTGCCAGCAGCCCCTGGGACAGGGCCAATCAGCCCCAGCATTTT.